A single sample is the source of the 19 T cell receptor beta chains below, sequenced in a study of tumor and adjacent non-tumor tissue in lung cancer. TCRbeta libraries were built with three rounds of nested PCR, modified from ARM-PCR. TCRdb re-derived calls from the multiplex PCR reads in MiXCR, one entry per CDR3 protein. The table shows about 93,000 distinct CDR3 sequences, with less than 75% occurring only once. The template was RNA from unsorted bulk tissue. The sequenced sample consisted of lung tumor tissue. The receptor source for this set is a man in his 60s with non-small cell lung cancer.

In this sample, this clonotype turned up a few times. V usage is TRBV30 and J usage is TRBJ2-3, with 7 nucleotides matching TRBD2. The CDR3 is 14 residues long. Germline lookup yields CDR1 GTSNPN and CDR2 SVGIG (reference sequence). After removal of 1 base from V and 7 bases from J, the junction contained 8 bases not matched to a gene. The CDR3 region is CAWSELARRYTQYF. CDR3 DNA sequence: TGTGCCTGGAGTGAACTAGCGAGAAGGTATACGCAGTATTTT.

With respect to this clonotype: Relative to the germline gene, one junction end is altered; a read error may explain this. This chain joins TRBV6-6 and TRBJ2-3, with D unclear. The germline V gene encodes CDR1 MNHNY and CDR2 SVGAGI (reference sequence). The length of the CDR3 is 12 residues. In DNA, the CDR3 is TGTGCCAACAGTCACAACACAGATACGCAGTATTTT. It specifies CANSHNTDTQYF.

The table lists this clonotype with a count of one. A junction end diverges from the germline sequence, so it may reflect a read error. This chain uses TRBV10-3 with TRBJ2-7; D is unclear. CDR3 length equals 11 residues. CDR1 is ENHRY and CDR2 is SYGVKD in the germline V gene. The CDR3 protein is CAISNGWAARF. CDR3 bases: TGTGCCATCAGTAACGGATGGGCTGCTCGCTTC.

In regard to this clonotype: One end of the junction is discordant with germline, which a read error may explain. The V call is TRBV6-1, the J call TRBJ1-1; unclear D gene. The germline gives CDR1 MNHNS, CDR2 SASEGT. CDR3 length: 14 amino acids. The CDR3 protein is CASSERGVNIEAFF. The CDR3, as DNA: TGTGCCAGCAGTGAGCGGGGTGTCAACATTGAAGCTTTCTTT.

Comments on this clonotype: The conserved phenylalanine or tryptophan normally closing the CDR3 is absent here, so this likely arose from a read error. J is TRBJ2-1 and V is TRBV11-2; TRBD2 might be the D (6 bases). The CDR3 has 16 amino acids. Germline V gene lookup returns CDR1 SGHAT and CDR2 FQNNGV. V lost 5 bases and J 9 bases, leaving 23 bases between the germline ends. The CDR3 loop reads CASSPQSQDGTFEQFL. The CDR3 DNA is TGTGCCAGCAGCCCACAGTCCCAAGACGGGACTTTTGAGCAGTTCTTG.

The CDR3: CASTRTGAFTEAFF. The DNA of the CDR3 is TGTGCCAGCACGCGGACGGGGGCGTTCACTGAAGCTTTCTTT. V gene TRBV11-3 combines with J gene TRBJ1-1, with D tentatively TRBD1 (6 bases). The germline gives CDR1 SGHNT, CDR2 YENEEA. V was shortened by 7 bases and J by 4 bases, with 16 bases between the two germline ends. This CDR3 comprises 14 residues. The full variable domain, in which reference TRBV11-3 and TRBJ1-1 provide the parts outside the CDR3, is EAGVVQSPRYKIIEKKQPVAFWCNPISGHNTLYWYLQNLGQGPELLIRYENEEAVDDSQLPKDRFSAERLKGVDSTLKIQPAELGDSAVYLCASTRTGAFTEAFFGQGTRLTVV.

This clonotype was recorded once. The CDR3 does not close with the conserved phenylalanine or tryptophan, likely indicating a read error. J is TRBJ2-5 and V is TRBV11-1, with 12 bases that match TRBD2. Germline V gene sequence: CDR1 SGHAT, CDR2 FQDESV (reference sequence). This CDR3 spans 15 amino acids. The CDR3 sequence: CAISLGLAGKESQYL. The CDR3 DNA is TGTGCCATCAGCTTAGGACTAGCGGGGAAAGAGAGCCAGTACCTC.

Worth noting for this clonotype: The junction shows a germline mismatch at one end, possibly a read error. This sequence joins TRBV4-3 and TRBJ2-3, with 10 positions matching TRBD2. The CDR3 extends over 16 amino acids. Germline loops: CDR1 LGHNA, CDR2 YSLEER. The CDR3 nucleotides are TGCGCCAGCTGCCAAGATGCTAGCGGGAGCGCAGGTACGCAGTATTTT. Translating it yields CASCQDASGSAGTQYF.

About this clonotype itself: This may arise from a read error, as a much more abundant clone is one base away. V and J are TRBV28 and TRBJ2-4, with D uncertain. This CDR3 has 13 amino acids. Germline lookup yields CDR1 MDHEN and CDR2 SYDVKM. The CDR3 DNA is TGTGCCAGCAGTTTTAATAGTAAAAACAATCAGTACTTC. It is translated as CASSFNSKNNQYF.

This clonotype was observed a few times. An end of the junction differs from the germline gene, which may be a read error. The chain is built from TRBV4-3 and TRBJ1-5; TRBD1 aligns across 7 bases. The CDR3 has 14 residues. CDR1 and CDR2 (germline): LGHNA, YSLEER. The CDR3 region has the DNA TGTGCCAGCAGTCAAGAGAGGACAGGTCAGTCCCAGCATTTT. Translation gives CASSQERTGQSQHF.

Points on this clonotype: One end of the junction varies from germline; a read error may be responsible. The rearrangement links TRBV6-5 to TRBJ1-6, with D maybe TRBD1 (6 bases). The CDR3 covers 14 residues. Germline V gene data show CDR1 as MNHEY and CDR2 as SVGAGI. CDR3 DNA sequence: TGTGACAGCAGTTACAGGGATGGGAATTCACCCCTCAACTTT. The encoded protein is CDSSYRDGNSPLNF.

About this clonotype itself: A clone one base away is much larger, so this may be a read error. A read error is likely, as this CDR3 ends without the conserved phenylalanine or tryptophan. The rearrangement uses TRBV5-1 and TRBJ1-1; TRBD1 agrees at 8 bases. The germline CDR1 and CDR2 sequences are SGHRS and YFSETQ. V was pared by 6 bases and J by 1 base, with 5 bases of the junction left unmatched. The CDR3 spans 14 residues. The CDR3 reads CASNRGGTNTEAFS. DNA for the CDR3: TGCGCCAGCAACAGGGGGGGTACGAACACTGAAGCTTTCTCT.

The J gene is TRBJ2-1, the V gene TRBV12-3 or TRBV12-4; TRBD1 matches 8 bases. V trimming: 9 bases; J trimming: 6 bases; junction bases outside the gene matches: 13. CDR3 length: 15 residues. DNA of the CDR3: TGTGCCAGAAGTCCAACATGGGGACAGGCCAATGAGCAGTTCTTC. Protein: CARSPTWGQANEQFF.

This clonotype showed up just a few times. Just one base apart from a much larger clone, this may be a read error. The chain couples TRBV20-1 to TRBJ2-1; 8 bases are shared with TRBD2. Germline V gene lookup returns CDR1 DFQATT and CDR2 SNEGSKA (reference sequence). The CDR3 is 14 residues long. The junction had 9 bases not matched to a gene; V was cut back by 6 bases and J by 5 bases. The CDR3: CSAQLADGNNEQFF. In nucleotides, the CDR3 is TGCAGTGCCCAACTAGCGGATGGAAACAATGAGCAGTTCTTC.

Details on this clonotype: A much larger clone differs from this one at a single base, so this may be a read error. The chain couples TRBV12-3 or TRBV12-4 to TRBJ2-5, with 7 bases fitting TRBD1. CDR3 length: 14 amino acids. CDR3 protein: CATSFRDRQETQYF. The CDR3 DNA follows: TGTGCCACCAGTTTTAGGGACAGACAAGAGACCCAGTACTTC.

As concerns this clonotype: This may be a read error, as it is one base from a much larger clone. The chain links TRBV5-1 to TRBJ1-3; D is undetermined. This CDR3 spans 13 amino acids. The V gene's germline CDR1 is SGHRS and CDR2 YFSETQ. V was pared by 3 bases and J by 3 bases, with 7 bases between. The CDR3 nucleotides are TGCGCCAGCAGCTCCCCAGGTGGAAACACCATATATTTT. This gives the protein CASSSPGGNTIYF.

CDR3 sequence: CASSSGTGVSYEQYF. The CDR3 nucleotides are TGTGCCAGCAGCTCGGGGACAGGGGTTTCATACGAGCAGTACTTC. V usage is TRBV11-1 and J usage is TRBJ2-7; 10 bases map to TRBD1. CDR1 and CDR2 from the germline V gene are SGHAT and FQDESV (reference sequence). The CDR3 is 15 residues long. Germline trimming cut 4 bases from V and 4 bases from J; bases unmatched to any gene: 7.

The V and J genes are TRBV11-3 and TRBJ2-2; D unresolved. The germline V and J ends were trimmed by 5 bases and 0 bases, with 7 bases remaining between them. This CDR3 is built from 14 residues. Germline assignment: CDR1 SGHNT and CDR2 YENEEA. The CDR3 protein is CASSPRANTGELFF. The CDR3 DNA sequence: TGTGCCAGCAGCCCTAGAGCGAACACCGGGGAGCTGTTTTTT.

Details on this clonotype: A read error may produce the germline difference seen at one junction end. The chain employs TRBV7-9 and TRBJ2-3; D call uncertain. Germline CDR1 SEHNR, CDR2 FQNEAQ (reference sequence). This CDR3 spans 12 amino acids. CDR3 in DNA: TGTGCCAGCAGCTTAGTGCTGGATATGCAGTATTTT. It is translated as CASSLVLDMQYF. Full variable domain (rest looked up from reference TRBV7-9 and TRBJ2-3): DTGVSQNPRHKITKRGQNVTFRCDPISEHNRLYWYRQTLGQGPEFLTYFQNEAQLEKSRLLSDRFSAERPKGSFSTLEIQRTEQGDSAMYLCASSLVLDMQYFGPGTRLTVL.